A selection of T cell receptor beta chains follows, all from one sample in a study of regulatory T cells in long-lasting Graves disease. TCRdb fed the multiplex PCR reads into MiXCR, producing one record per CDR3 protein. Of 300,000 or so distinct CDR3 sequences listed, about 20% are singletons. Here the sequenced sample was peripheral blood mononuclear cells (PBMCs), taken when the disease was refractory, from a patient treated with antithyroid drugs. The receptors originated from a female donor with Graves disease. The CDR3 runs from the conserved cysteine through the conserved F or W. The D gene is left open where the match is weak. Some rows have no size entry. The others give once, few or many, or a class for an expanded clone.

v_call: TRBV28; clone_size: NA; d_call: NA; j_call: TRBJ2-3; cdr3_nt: TGTGCCAGCAGACCACTAGGGGTCACAGATACGCAGTATTTT; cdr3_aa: CASRPLGVTDTQYF
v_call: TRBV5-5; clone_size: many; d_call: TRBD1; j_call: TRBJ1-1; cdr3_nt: TGTGCCAGCAGCTTGGCTAGGGGGCAAAATTCGATGAACACTGAAGCTTTCTTT; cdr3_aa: CASSLARGQNSMNTEAFF
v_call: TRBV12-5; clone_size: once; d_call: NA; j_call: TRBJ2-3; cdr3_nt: TGTGCTAGTGGTTTGGCAACAGATACGCAGTATTTT; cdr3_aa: CASGLATDTQYF
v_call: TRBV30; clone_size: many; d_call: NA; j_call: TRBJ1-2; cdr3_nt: TGTGCCTGGACCAAGCCGGGGACATATGGCTACACCTTC; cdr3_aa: CAWTKPGTYGYTF
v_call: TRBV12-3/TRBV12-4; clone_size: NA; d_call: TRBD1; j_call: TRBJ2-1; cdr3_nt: TGTGCCAGCAACGACAGGGTTTACAATGAGCAGTTCTTC; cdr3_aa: CASNDRVYNEQFF
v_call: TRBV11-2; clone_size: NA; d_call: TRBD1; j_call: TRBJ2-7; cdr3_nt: TGTGCCGGCAGCTGGGGACAGGGATACGAGCAGTACTTC; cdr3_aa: CAGSWGQGYEQYF
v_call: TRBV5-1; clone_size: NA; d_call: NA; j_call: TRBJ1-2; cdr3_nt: TGCGCCAGCAGCTCTTCCAGGGTCTTTAACTATGGCTACACCTTC; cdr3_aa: CASSSSRVFNYGYTF
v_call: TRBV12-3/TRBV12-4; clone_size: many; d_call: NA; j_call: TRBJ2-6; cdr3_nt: TGTGCCAGCAAGGCGATACAGGGAATCCCTGGGGCCAACGTCCTGACTTTC; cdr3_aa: CASKAIQGIPGANVLTF
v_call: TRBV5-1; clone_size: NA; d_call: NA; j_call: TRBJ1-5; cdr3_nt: TGCGCCAGCACCCCGGCCGGGGGTCAGCCCCAGCATTTT; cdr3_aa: CASTPAGGQPQHF
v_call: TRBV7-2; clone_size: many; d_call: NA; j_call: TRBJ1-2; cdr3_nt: TGTGCCAGCAGCTTAGGTGTAGGCCGGGGCTACACCTTC; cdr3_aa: CASSLGVGRGYTF
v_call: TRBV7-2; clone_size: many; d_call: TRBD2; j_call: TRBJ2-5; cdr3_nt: TGTGCCAGCAGGGTCCCAGCGGGGGAGACCCAGTACTTC; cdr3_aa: CASRVPAGETQYF
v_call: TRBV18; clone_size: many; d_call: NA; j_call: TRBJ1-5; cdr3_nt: TGTGCCAGCTCACTTCAGGATAGCAATCAGCCCCAGCATTTT; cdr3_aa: CASSLQDSNQPQHF
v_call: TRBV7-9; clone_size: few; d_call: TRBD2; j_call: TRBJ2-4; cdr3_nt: TGTGCCAGCAGCTGGCGGGAGACAGTGATTCAGTACTTC; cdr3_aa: CASSWRETVIQYF
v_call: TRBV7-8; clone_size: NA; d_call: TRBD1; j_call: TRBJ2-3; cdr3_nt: TGTGCCAGCAGCTCGCCAGGGGGCGCAACAGATACGCAGTATTTT; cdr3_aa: CASSSPGGATDTQYF
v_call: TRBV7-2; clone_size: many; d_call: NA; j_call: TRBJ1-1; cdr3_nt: TGTGCCAGCAGCGCACAAGGGATGAACACTGAAGCTTTCTTT; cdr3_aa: CASSAQGMNTEAFF
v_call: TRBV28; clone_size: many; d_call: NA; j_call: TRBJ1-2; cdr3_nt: TGTGCCAGCAGTTTAGCCACCGGACAACAAACTAACTATGGCTACACCTTC; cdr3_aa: CASSLATGQQTNYGYTF
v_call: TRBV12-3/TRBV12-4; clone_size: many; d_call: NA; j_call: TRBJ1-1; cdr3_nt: TGTGCCAGCAGTTTAGGGGTATACCTATGGGTAACGAACACTGAAGCTTTCTTT; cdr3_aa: CASSLGVYLWVTNTEAFF
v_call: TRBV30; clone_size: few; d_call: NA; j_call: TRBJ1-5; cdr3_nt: TGTGCCTGGAGCACGGGGTATCAGCCCCAGCATTTT; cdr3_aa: CAWSTGYQPQHF
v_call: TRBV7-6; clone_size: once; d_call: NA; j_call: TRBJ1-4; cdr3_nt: TGTGCCAGCAGCCCAGAGAGGGTTGAAAAACTGTTTTTT; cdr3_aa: CASSPERVEKLFF
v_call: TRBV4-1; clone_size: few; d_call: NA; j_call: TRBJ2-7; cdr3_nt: TGCGCCAGCAGCCAAGGGGCGAGTTACGAGCAGTACTTC; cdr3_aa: CASSQGASYEQYF
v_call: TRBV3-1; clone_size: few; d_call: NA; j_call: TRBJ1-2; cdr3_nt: TGTGCCAGCACTCGGGGAAGTCTAAATGGCTACACCTTC; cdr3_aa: CASTRGSLNGYTF
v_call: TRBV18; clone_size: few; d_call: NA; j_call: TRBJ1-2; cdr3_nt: TGTGCCAGCTCACCTTCCGGGGGGGCCAACTATGGCTACACCTTC; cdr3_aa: CASSPSGGANYGYTF
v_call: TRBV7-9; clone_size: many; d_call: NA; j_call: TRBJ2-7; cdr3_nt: TGTGCCAGCAGTTTGGACGGCTCCTACGAGCAGTACTTC; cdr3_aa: CASSLDGSYEQYF
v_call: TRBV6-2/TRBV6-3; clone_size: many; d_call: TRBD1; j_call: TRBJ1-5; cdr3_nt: TGTGCCAGCATGGACAGGGGACTTCGCAGCAATCAGCCCCAGCATTTT; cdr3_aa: CASMDRGLRSNQPQHF
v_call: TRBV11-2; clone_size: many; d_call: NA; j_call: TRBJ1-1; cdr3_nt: TGTGCCAGCAGGGCCAGGGGAAACACTGAAGCTTTCTTT; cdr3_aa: CASRARGNTEAFF
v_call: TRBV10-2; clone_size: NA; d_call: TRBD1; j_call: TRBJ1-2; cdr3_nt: TGCGCCAGCAGTGAGTCGACAACAGGGGGGTTGAGGGGCTACACCTTC; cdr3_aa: CASSESTTGGLRGYTF
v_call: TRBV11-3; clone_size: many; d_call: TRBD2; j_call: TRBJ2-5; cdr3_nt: TGTGCCAGCAGCTTAGTAGCTAGCGGACAAGAGACCCAGTACTTC; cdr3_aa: CASSLVASGQETQYF
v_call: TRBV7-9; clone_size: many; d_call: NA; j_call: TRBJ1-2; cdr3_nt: TGTGCCAGCAGCTCGAGCATTCAGGGTCAGGGATATGGCTACACCTTC; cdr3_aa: CASSSSIQGQGYGYTF
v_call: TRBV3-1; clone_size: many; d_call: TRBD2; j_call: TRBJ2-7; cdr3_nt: TGTGCCAGCAGCCAAGGGGGACTAGCGGGGTTGAAGCAGTACTTC; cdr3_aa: CASSQGGLAGLKQYF
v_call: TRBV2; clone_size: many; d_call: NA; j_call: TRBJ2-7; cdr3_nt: TGTGCCAGCACTACTAATAGGGGGGCCTACGAGCAGTACTTC; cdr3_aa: CASTTNRGAYEQYF
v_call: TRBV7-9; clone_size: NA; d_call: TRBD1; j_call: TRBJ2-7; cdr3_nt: TGTGCCAGCAGCTTAGTTGGGGGCTACAGGGGCGCCTACGAGCAGTACTTC; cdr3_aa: CASSLVGGYRGAYEQYF
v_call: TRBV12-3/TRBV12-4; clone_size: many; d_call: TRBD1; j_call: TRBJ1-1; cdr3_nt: TGTGCCAGCAGTTCGGACAGGGGGCGCGTGGGGACTGAAGCTTTCTTT; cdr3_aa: CASSSDRGRVGTEAFF
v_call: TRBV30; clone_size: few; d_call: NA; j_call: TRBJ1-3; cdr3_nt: TGTGCCTGGATCGACTCGGGAAACACCATATATTTT; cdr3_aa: CAWIDSGNTIYF
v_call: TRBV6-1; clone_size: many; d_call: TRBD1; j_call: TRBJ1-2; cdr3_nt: TGTGCCAGCAGTGTGGACAGGGACTATGGCTACACCTTC; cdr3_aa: CASSVDRDYGYTF
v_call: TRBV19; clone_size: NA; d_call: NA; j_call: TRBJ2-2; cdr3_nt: TGTGCCAGTAGACGGAGGCGACAGGCAGGCGGGGAGCTGTTTTTT; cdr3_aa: CASRRRRQAGGELFF
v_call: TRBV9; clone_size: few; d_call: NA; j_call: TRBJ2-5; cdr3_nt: TGTGCCAGCGCGTACGGCAGGGGAGAAGAGACCCAGTACTTC; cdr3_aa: CASAYGRGEETQYF
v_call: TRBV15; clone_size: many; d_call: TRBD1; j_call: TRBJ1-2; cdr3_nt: TGTGCCACCAGCAGTGTAATCGGGACAGGGGTTGGCTACACCTTC; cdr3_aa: CATSSVIGTGVGYTF
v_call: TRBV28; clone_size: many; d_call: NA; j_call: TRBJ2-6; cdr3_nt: TGTGCCAGCAACCCGGGACGGGCCTCTGGGGCCAACGTCCTGACTTTC; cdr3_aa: CASNPGRASGANVLTF
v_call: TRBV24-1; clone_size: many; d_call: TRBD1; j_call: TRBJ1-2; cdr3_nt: TGTGCCACCAGCGGGACAGGTTATAACTATGGCTACACCTTC; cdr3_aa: CATSGTGYNYGYTF
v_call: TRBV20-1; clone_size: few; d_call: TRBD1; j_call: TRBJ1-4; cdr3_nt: TGCAGTGCTATGGACAGGGGGCGTTCTAATGAAAAACTGTTTTTT; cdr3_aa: CSAMDRGRSNEKLFF
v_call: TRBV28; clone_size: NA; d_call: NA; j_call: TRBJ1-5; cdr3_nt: TGTGCCAGCAGTTTTATAGGGGGGAGCAATCAGCCCCAGCATTTT; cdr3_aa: CASSFIGGSNQPQHF
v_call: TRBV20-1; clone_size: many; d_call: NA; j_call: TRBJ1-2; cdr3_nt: TGCAGTGCTAGAGATTCGGGTCGGTATGGCTACACCTTC; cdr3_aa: CSARDSGRYGYTF
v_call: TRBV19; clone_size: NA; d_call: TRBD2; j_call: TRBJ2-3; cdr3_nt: TGTGCCAGTAGTGATCCAGCGGGGGGGTCCACAGATACGCAGTATTTT; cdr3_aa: CASSDPAGGSTDTQYF
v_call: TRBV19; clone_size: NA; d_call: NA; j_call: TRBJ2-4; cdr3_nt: TGTGCCAGTAGTATAGCCCGGGGAGCCCTAGCCAAAAACATTCAGTACTTC; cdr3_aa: CASSIARGALAKNIQYF
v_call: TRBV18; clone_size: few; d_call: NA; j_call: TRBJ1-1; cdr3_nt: TGTGCCAGCTCACCGACAAGTGGGGGGTGGAACACTGAAGCTTTCTTT; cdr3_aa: CASSPTSGGWNTEAFF
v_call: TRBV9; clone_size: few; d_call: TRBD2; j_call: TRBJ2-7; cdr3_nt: TGTGCCAGCAGTCGAACTAGCGGGAGTACCTACGAGCAGTACTTC; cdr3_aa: CASSRTSGSTYEQYF